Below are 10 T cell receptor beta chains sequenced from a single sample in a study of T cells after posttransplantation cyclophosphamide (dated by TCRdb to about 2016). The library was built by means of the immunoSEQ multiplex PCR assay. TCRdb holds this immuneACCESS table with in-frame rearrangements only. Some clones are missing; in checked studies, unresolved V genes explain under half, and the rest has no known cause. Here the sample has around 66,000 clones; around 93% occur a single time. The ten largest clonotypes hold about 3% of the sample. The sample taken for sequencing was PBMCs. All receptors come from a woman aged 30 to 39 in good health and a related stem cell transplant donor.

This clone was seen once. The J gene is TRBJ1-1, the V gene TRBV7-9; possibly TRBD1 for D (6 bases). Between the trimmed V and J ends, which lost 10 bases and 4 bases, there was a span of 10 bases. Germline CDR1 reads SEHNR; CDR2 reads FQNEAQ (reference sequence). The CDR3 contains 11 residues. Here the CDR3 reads CAIIGGTEAFF. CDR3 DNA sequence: TGTGCCATCATAGGGGGCACTGAAGCTTTCTTT.

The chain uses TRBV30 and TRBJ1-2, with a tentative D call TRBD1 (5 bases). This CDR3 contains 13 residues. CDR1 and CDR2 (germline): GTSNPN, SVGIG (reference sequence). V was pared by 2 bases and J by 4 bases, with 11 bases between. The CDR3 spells CAWSITDSYGYTF. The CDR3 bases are TGTGCCTGGAGTATAACCGACAGCTATGGCTACACCTTC.

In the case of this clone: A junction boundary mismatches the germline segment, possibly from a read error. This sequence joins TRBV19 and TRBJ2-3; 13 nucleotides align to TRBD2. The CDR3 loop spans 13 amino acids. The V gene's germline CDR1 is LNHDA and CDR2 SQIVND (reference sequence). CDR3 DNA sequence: TGTGCCAGTAGTATGGGTGCGGGGACTAGCGGGGCGTTT. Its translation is CASSMGAGTSGAF.

The CDR3 loop is CASSQDGTATDTQYF. The CDR3 coding sequence is TGTGCCAGCAGCCAAGATGGGACCGCAACAGATACGCAGTATTTT. J is TRBJ2-3 and V is TRBV4-2; D is possibly TRBD1 or TRBD2 (5 bases each). Trimming removed 0 bases from V and 3 bases from J, with 10 bases in between. The CDR3 has 15 residues. Germline assignment: CDR1 LGHNA and CDR2 YNFKEQ.

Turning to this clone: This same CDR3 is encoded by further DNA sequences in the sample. CDR3 region: CASSPSAGLPQFF. CDR3 in DNA: TGTGCCAGCAGCCCCTCGGCGGGCCTACCGCAGTTCTTC. V gene TRBV6-5 combines with J gene TRBJ2-1; D is perhaps TRBD2 (5 bases). Trimming pared 6 bases from V and 12 bases from J, leaving 18 bases between. There are 13 residues in the CDR3. Germline CDR1 MNHEY, CDR2 SVGAGI.

The CDR3, as DNA: TGTGCCAGCAGCTTAGATGGAGGGAGCTCTGGAAACACCATATATTTT. It translates to CASSLDGGSSGNTIYF. The rearrangement links TRBV11-3 to TRBJ1-3; D is uncertain. Germline V gene sequence: CDR1 SGHNT, CDR2 YENEEA. The CDR3 spans 16 residues. V was pared by 0 bases and J by 0 bases, with 9 bases between.

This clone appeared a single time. This CDR3 is CASSPTIGTTEAFF. The CDR3 nucleotides are TGTGCCAGCAGTCCCACGATTGGGACCACTGAAGCTTTCTTT. This chain connects TRBV9 to TRBJ1-1, with D possibly being TRBD1 (5 bases). This CDR3 has 14 residues. The germline V gene encodes CDR1 SGDLS and CDR2 YYNGEE. Trimming pared 5 bases from V and 4 bases from J, leaving 15 bases between. The variable domain in full, completed from reference TRBV9 and TRBJ1-1, reads DSGVTQTPKHLITATGQRVTLRCSPRSGDLSVYWYQQSLDQGLQFLIQYYNGEERAKGNILERFSAQQFPDLHSELNLSSLELGDSALYFCASSPTIGTTEAFFGQGTRLTVV.

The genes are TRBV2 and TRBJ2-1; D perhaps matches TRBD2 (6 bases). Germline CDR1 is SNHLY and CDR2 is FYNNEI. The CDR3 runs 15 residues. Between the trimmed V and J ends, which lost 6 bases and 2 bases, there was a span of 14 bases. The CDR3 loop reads CASSPRAGPYNEQFF. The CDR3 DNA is TGTGCCAGCAGCCCCCGGGCGGGACCCTACAATGAGCAGTTCTTC.

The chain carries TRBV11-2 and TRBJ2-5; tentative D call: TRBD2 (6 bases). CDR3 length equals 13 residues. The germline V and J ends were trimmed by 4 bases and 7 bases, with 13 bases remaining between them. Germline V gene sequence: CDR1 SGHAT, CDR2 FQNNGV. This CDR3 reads CASSYGGAGTQYF. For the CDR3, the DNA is TGTGCCAGCAGCTACGGGGGAGCCGGGACCCAGTACTTC.

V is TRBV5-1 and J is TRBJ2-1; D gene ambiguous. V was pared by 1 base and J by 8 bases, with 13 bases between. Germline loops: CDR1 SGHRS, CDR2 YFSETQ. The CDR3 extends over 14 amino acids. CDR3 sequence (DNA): TGCGCCAGCAGCTTGCAGGTCCGGTCAGATGAGCAGTTCTTC. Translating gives CASSLQVRSDEQFF.